This TCR beta chain was found in a study of T cell responses to AZD1222 COVID-19 vaccine. Study-level results: Spike was spanned by vaccine-associated CD4 TCRs, with dominance at 160-218 and 743-854. Only five to seven AZD1222 recipients were seropositive at baseline.

As to this clone: Its specificity is unknown.

Germline V gives CDR1 SGHDT, CDR2 YYEEEE. The ends were cut back, 4 bases at V and 2 bases at J, with 16 bases in the middle. The CDR3 has 16 residues. Using immunoSEQ multiplex PCR, the repertoire was profiled, and TCRdb retains in-frame clones only, with some absent. The sample records 150,000 to 200,000 clones, 90% to 95% being singletons. This material consisted of peripheral blood, taken on day 0 of AZD1222 vaccination. The chain carries TRBV5-6 and TRBJ1-5, with TRBD1 as a possible D gene (5 bases). The clonotype originates from an adult in good health. For the CDR3, the DNA is TGTGCCAGCAGCCACTGGAGGGGTTGGGGCAATCAGCCCCAGCATTTT. It encodes CASSHWRGWGNQPQHF.